This is a list of T cell receptor beta chains from one sample in a study of shared clonotypes between healthy human individuals. TCRdb's table, derived via immunoSEQ multiplex PCR, lists solely in-frame clones and lacks some. The sample shows 330,000 or so clones, around 70% of them seen only once. The sequencing input was memory CD4+ T cells sorted from blood. The source of these receptors is a man younger than 45 in good health. CDR3s include the opening cysteine and the closing phenylalanine or tryptophan. The D gene is left open where the match is weak.

>.|TRBV5-1|TRBJ2-3
CASIRGGSTDTQYF
>.|TRBV5-5|TRBJ2-5
CASSLEETQYF
>.|TRBV4-1|TRBJ2-5
CASSQGSGRGETQYF
>TRBD2|TRBV28|TRBJ2-1
CASSPIAGVTVNEQFF
>.|TRBV5-4|TRBJ2-3
CASSLVASGTDTQYF
>.|TRBV2|TRBJ1-2
CASTTRTVSGYTF
>.|TRBV6-5|TRBJ1-1
CASSLLGGNTEAFF
>TRBD1|TRBV5-8|TRBJ1-5
CASRGTGGLMALVF
>TRBD2|TRBV2|TRBJ2-5
CASSDFRGLDAVETQYF
>.|TRBV5-6|TRBJ2-3
CASSPTISADTQYF
>TRBD1|TRBV18|TRBJ2-2
CASSPKMTGSGTGELFF
>.|TRBV20-1|TRBJ2-3
CSANGDTQYF
>TRBD2|TRBV27|TRBJ2-7
CASSSWTSGKYEQYF
>TRBD2|TRBV7-9|TRBJ2-5
CASSLSAGVETQYF
>.|TRBV19|TRBJ2-3
CASSIQIHSTDTQYF
>.|TRBV5-1|TRBJ2-5
CASSLGERQETQYF
>.|TRBV18|TRBJ2-7
CASSPRGTDEQYF
>.|TRBV27|TRBJ2-7
CASSFHTGVGYEQYF
>TRBD1|TRBV7-9|TRBJ1-1
CASSPPTGGVGMNTEAFF
>TRBD1|TRBV6-4|TRBJ2-1
CASSGASGGFYNEQFF
>.|TRBV18|TRBJ1-1
CASSPQSGGTEAFF
>.|TRBV5-8|TRBJ2-3
CASSSRSADTQYF
>.|TRBV5-5|TRBJ1-1
CASSPAVGRTEAFF
>.|TRBV7-2|TRBJ2-2
CASSSGVGAGELFF
>.|TRBV5-4|TRBJ2-1
CASSRVSYNEQFF
>.|TRBV5-1|TRBJ2-5
CASSKAPQETQYF
>.|TRBV19|TRBJ1-3
CASSKGLPSSGNTIYF
>TRBD1|TRBV6-1|TRBJ1-1
CASSTRQGQWSEAFF
>TRBD1|TRBV10-2|TRBJ1-5
CAARQGDNQPQHF
>TRBD2|TRBV14|TRBJ2-4
CASSRTSGRPGIQYF
>TRBD2|TRBV6-6|TRBJ2-7
CASSPGLQYEQYF
>.|TRBV11-2|TRBJ2-7
CASSLGGLARISYEQYF
>TRBD2|TRBV6-9|TRBJ2-5
CASSVTGGPQETQYF
>.|TRBV27|TRBJ2-3
CASSSVLRLDRTDTQYF
>.|TRBV5-5|TRBJ2-2
CASSLRQPTGELFF
>.|TRBV27|TRBJ1-2
CASSFEGNYGYTF
>.|TRBV5-1|TRBJ1-2
CASSIRDSYGYTF
>TRBD1|TRBV5-1|TRBJ1-2
CASSGQGFGGYTF
>TRBD1|TRBV27|TRBJ2-7
CASSSRDRTYEQYF
>.|TRBV11-3|TRBJ1-6
CASSLKGGNSPLHF
>.|TRBV5-4|TRBJ1-1
CASSLYNGPGGAFF
>.|TRBV4-1|TRBJ1-3
CASSPGGNTIYF
>.|TRBV18|TRBJ1-1
CASSPPRQDNTEAFF
>.|TRBV7-2|TRBJ1-5
CASSPSSGGGNQPQHF
>.|TRBV27|TRBJ1-1
CASRTNWLLNTEAFF
>.|TRBV9|TRBJ2-5
CASSVGALETQYF
>.|TRBV9|TRBJ1-2
CASSVVPGRGLVYGYTF
>.|TRBV2|TRBJ1-1
CASSYDTEAFF
>.|TRBV4-1|TRBJ2-3
CASSQVSASEGTDTQYF
>.|TRBV5-1|TRBJ2-5
CASSLGGAIQETQYF
>TRBD2|TRBV7-2|TRBJ2-5
CASSLRGLAVETQYF
>.|TRBV30|TRBJ1-4
CAWSLTRGDEKLFF
>TRBD1|TRBV29-1|TRBJ1-4
CSGGTGLEKLFF
>.|TRBV7-9|TRBJ2-7
CASSLATVGREQYF
>.|TRBV4-3|TRBJ1-1
CASSQDHRRNTEAFF
>TRBD1|TRBV7-2|TRBJ2-1
CASSPDRGVQFF
>TRBD1|TRBV25-1|TRBJ2-1
CASSEYSGTGFYNEQFF
>.|TRBV18|TRBJ2-5
CASSGETQYF
>.|TRBV11-2|TRBJ2-3
CASSLAWGARTDTQYF
>.|TRBV7-8|TRBJ2-1
CASSLVDWNEQFF